The table lists the clone carrying this TCR beta chain with a count of one. Its antigen is currently unknown. The record originates from a study of vaccination effects on CD4 cells after COVID-19. As for the study in general: Post-vaccine draws lagged the second dose by a median of 72 days.

Only in-frame clones appear in the TCRdb table, and some are missing; sequencing was by immunoSEQ multiplex PCR. The table records roughly 14,000 clones, about two thirds of them present only once. CDR3 length: 11 amino acids. CDR1 and CDR2 (germline): LNHDA, SQIVND (reference sequence). The V and J ends lost 3 bases and 7 bases respectively, with 3 bases between them. Expansion of antigen-specific CD4+ T cells with viral peptide pools was carried out by the ViraFEST assay before sequencing. With 9 to 11 days of culture completed, CD4+ T cells were isolated. BNT162b2 vaccine or mRNA-1273 vaccine was given to participants in two doses. For each well, roughly 2 million PBMC were cultured with 8.5 to 10 IU/ml IL-2 and approximately 10 ug/ml peptides. Half of the medium was exchanged for IL-2 medium on both days 3 and 7.

The chain links TRBV19 to TRBJ2-2; D is unclear. This TCR was recovered from a human donor who received a COVID-19 vaccine. The specimen was CD4+ T cells from PBMCs cultured with SARS-CoV-2 spike peptides, collected after COVID-19 vaccination. CDR3: CASSIGGELFF. The CDR3 bases are TGTGCCAGTAGTATTGGCGGGGAGCTGTTTTTT.